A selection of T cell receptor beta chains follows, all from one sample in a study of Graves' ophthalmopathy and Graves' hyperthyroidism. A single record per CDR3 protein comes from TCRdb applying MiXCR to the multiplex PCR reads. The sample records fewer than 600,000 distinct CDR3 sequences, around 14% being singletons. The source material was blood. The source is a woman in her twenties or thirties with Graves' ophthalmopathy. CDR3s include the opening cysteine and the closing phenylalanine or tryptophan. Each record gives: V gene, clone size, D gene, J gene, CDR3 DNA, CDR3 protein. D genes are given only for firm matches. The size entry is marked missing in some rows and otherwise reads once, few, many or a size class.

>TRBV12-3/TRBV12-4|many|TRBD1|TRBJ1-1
TGTGCCAGCAGTTTTGGGGACAGAAACACTGAAGCTTTCTTT
CASSFGDRNTEAFF
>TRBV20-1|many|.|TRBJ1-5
TGCAGTGCCACCAGTGGGATGAATCAGCCCCAGCATTTT
CSATSGMNQPQHF
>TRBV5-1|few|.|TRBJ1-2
TGCGCCAGCAGCTTGGATCCGGGCTCTGGTGGCTACACCTTC
CASSLDPGSGGYTF
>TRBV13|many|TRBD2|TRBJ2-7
TGTGCCAGCAGCTCTCGGGCTAGCGGGACGGGTGAGCAGTACTTC
CASSSRASGTGEQYF
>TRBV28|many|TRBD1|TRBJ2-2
TGTGCCAGTACAGGGGTCACCGGGGAGCTGTTTTTT
CASTGVTGELFF
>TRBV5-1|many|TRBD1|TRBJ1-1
TGCGCCAGCAGGGGACAGGGGGCGGTGGCTGAAGCTTTCTTT
CASRGQGAVAEAFF
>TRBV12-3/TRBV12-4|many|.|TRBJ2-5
TGTGCCAGCACCCCATACGGACGAGAGGGAGATTTGACCCAGTACTTC
CASTPYGREGDLTQYF
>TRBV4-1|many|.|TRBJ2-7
TGCGCCAGCAGCCAAGCTGGCAGGTCCTACGAGCAGTACTTC
CASSQAGRSYEQYF
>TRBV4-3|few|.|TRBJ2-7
TGCGCCAGCAGCGTAAGGTTGGGACCCCCCTACGAGCAGTACTTC
CASSVRLGPPYEQYF
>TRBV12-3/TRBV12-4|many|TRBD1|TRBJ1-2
TGTGCCAGCAGGCGGACAGGGGCGACCTCTAACTATGGCTACACCTTC
CASRRTGATSNYGYTF
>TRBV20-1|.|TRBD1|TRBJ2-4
TGCAGTCCTAAACCGGGACAGGGGTATACGCTAGCCAAAAACATTCAGTACTTC
CSPKPGQGYTLAKNIQYF
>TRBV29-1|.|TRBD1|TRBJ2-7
TGCAGCGTAACCGGACAGGGGGCTGAGTACGAGCAGTACTTC
CSVTGQGAEYEQYF
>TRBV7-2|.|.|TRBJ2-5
TGTGCCAGCAGCTCGAATAGCTGGTGGGTAGAGAGCCAGTACTTC
CASSSNSWWVESQYF
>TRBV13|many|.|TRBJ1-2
TGTGCCAGCAGCTTAGGCGACAGCCTGAACTATGGCTACACCTTC
CASSLGDSLNYGYTF
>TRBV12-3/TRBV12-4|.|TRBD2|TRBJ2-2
TGTGCCAGCAGGCAAGGACTAGCGGGAACGAACACCGGGGAGCTGTTTTTT
CASRQGLAGTNTGELFF
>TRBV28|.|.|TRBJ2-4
.
CASSLAGWGNGIKYF
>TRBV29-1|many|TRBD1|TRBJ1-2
TGCAGCGTAGAACACCGGGACAGGGACGGCTACTCTAACTATGGCTACACCTTC
CSVEHRDRDGYSNYGYTF
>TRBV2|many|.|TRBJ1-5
TGTGCCAGCAGTATCCCAGGCTATCAGCCCCAGCATTTT
CASSIPGYQPQHF
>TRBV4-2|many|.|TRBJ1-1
TGTGCCAGCAGCCAAGGGGAAGGGAGGATAGGGTCGAACACTGAAGCTTTCTTT
CASSQGEGRIGSNTEAFF
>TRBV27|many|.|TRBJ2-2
TGTGCCAGCTCAGGACGGGACCAAACCGCTGGTACCGGGGAGCTGTTTTTT
CASSGRDQTAGTGELFF
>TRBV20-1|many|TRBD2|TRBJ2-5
TGCAGTGCTGGACCGGGACTAGCGGGAGCAGAGACCCAGTACTTC
CSAGPGLAGAETQYF
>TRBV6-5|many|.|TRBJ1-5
TGTGCCAGCGGGCAGGTCTCAAATCAGCCCCAGCATTTT
CASGQVSNQPQHF
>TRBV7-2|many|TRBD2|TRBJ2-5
TGTGCCAGCAGCTTAGATGTGGTCGGGGGGATCGGGACCCAGTACTTC
CASSLDVVGGIGTQYF
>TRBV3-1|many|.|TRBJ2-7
TGTGCCAGCAGCGGCCGGGACCGGAGCTCCTACGAGCAGTACTTC
CASSGRDRSSYEQYF
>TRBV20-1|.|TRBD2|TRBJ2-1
TGCAGTGCAACCGGGACTAGTTTTTCCTACAATGAGCAGTTCTTC
CSATGTSFSYNEQFF
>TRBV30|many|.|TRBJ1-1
TGTGCCTGGAGACTGACATTCAACACTGAAGCTTTCTTT
CAWRLTFNTEAFF
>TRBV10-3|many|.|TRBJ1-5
TGTGCCATCAGTGAGTCTAGGGATCAGCCCCAGCATTTT
CAISESRDQPQHF
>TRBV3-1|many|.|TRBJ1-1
TGTGCCAGCAGCCAAGATCAAAAACAGGGCACTGAAGCTTTCTTT
CASSQDQKQGTEAFF
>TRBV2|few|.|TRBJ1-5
TGTGCCAGCACGACCCTCTCACCCCTTAGCAATCAGCCCCAGCATTTT
CASTTLSPLSNQPQHF
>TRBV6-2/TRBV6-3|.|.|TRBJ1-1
TGTGCCAGCAGTGGGGGGGTTGTGAACACTGAAGCTTTCTTT
CASSGGVVNTEAFF
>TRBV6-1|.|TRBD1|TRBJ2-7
TGTGCCAGCAGCGGACAGGTTCCTGACGAGCAGTACTTC
CASSGQVPDEQYF
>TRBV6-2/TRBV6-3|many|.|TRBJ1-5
TGTGCCAGCACCTCGTGGGGAGGATTCGATCAGCCCCAGCATTTT
CASTSWGGFDQPQHF
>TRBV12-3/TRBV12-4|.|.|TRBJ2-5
TGTGCCAGCAGTCCCCCGAGACTAAAAAAAATCTCCCCAGAGACCCAGTACTTC
CASSPPRLKKISPETQYF
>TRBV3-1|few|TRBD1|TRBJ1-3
TGTGCCAGCAGCCTCCGGACAGGACTACCCTCTGGAAACACCATATATTTT
CASSLRTGLPSGNTIYF
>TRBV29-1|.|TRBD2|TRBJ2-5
TGCAGCGTTGGGCTAGCGGGGGGCCAAGAGACCCAGTACTTC
CSVGLAGGQETQYF
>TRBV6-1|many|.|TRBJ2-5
TGTGCCAGTGGTCGAGTTCGAGAGACCCAGTACTTC
CASGRVRETQYF
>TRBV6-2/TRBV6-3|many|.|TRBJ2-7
TGTGCCAGCAGTTACAGCCGGGGTTCCAACGAGCAGTACTTC
CASSYSRGSNEQYF
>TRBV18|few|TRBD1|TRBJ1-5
TGTGCCAGCTCACCTTCCGACAGGGGGGGGTCCCAGCATTTT
CASSPSDRGGSQHF
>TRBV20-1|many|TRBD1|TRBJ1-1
TGCAGCGCCCCGGGGTCAGGGGGAGACACTGAAGCTTTCTTT
CSAPGSGGDTEAFF
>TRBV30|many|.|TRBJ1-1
TGTGCCTGGAGCGAAACTTGGAGCGCTGAAGCTTTCTTT
CAWSETWSAEAFF
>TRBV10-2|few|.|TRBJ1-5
TGCGCCATCCATAAGGGGACACCCTTCAATCAGCCCCAGCATTTT
CAIHKGTPFNQPQHF
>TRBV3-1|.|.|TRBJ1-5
TGTGCCAGCAGCCTACGGTTGGGACGGCAGCCCCAGCATTTT
CASSLRLGRQPQHF
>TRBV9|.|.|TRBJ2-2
TGTGCCAGCAGCGTAGGGGGGTCCACCAGGGAGCTGTTTTTT
CASSVGGSTRELFF
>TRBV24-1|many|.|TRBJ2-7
TGTGCCACCTCATCGGACGGCGGTTACGAGCAGTACTTC
CATSSDGGYEQYF
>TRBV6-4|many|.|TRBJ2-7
TGTGCCAGCAGTGAAACAGGCTCTACCTACGAGCAGTACTTC
CASSETGSTYEQYF
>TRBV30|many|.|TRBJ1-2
TGTGCGTCACTCGATGGGGCCGGCTACTATGGCTACACCTTC
CASLDGAGYYGYTF
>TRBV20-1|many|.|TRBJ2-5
TGCAGTGCCTTAGAATTTGGGGAGACCCAGTACTTC
CSALEFGETQYF
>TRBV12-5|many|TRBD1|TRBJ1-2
TGTGCTAGTGGTTTGGTTGTGGCAGGGGGCGCGCATGGCTACACCTTC
CASGLVVAGGAHGYTF
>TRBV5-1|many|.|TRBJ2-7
TGCGCCAGCAGCTTGGAGCAGGGATCGTGGGAGCAGTACTTC
CASSLEQGSWEQYF
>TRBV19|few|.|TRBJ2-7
TGTGCCAGTAGTACCGTACAGTCCCCCTACGAGCAGTACTTC
CASSTVQSPYEQYF
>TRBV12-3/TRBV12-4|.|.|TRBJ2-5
TGTGCCAGCAGTCCACAATGGACCCAGTACTTC
CASSPQWTQYF
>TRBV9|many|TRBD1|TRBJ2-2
TGTGCCAGCAGCGCACAGGGGGCCGGGGAGCTGTTTTTT
CASSAQGAGELFF
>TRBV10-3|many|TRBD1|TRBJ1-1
TGTGCCATCAGACAGACAGGGGCGAACACTGAAGCTTTCTTT
CAIRQTGANTEAFF
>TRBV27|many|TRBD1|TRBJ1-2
TGTGCCAGCAGTCTGGTCACAGGGGATGCCTATGGCTACACCTTC
CASSLVTGDAYGYTF